Below, one T cell receptor beta chain is given with its context. What it recognizes is unknown. This sample is drawn from a study of monozygotic twins with inflammatory bowel disease. Whole-study results and caveats: Concordant and discordant twins showed no difference in repertoire similarity, possibly from limited power. Compared with healthy twins, IBD patients shared fewer clonotypes with others, especially with disease activity. Against healthy co-twins, IBD patients had lower TCRbeta diversity (measured by inverse Simpson).

Germline values: CDR1 MNHEY, CDR2 SMNVEV (reference sequence). The CDR3 length is 17 residues. The UMIs contained a 6-nucleotide sample barcode. They were added by template switching during cDNA synthesis. TCRdb reworked the 5' RACE reads into one entry per CDR3 protein, no DNA. The specimen's table records around 400,000 distinct CDR3 sequences. The sequence was obtained from a human donor with ulcerative colitis or Crohn's disease, or a healthy co-twin of an affected twin (not recorded which). Input material: blood. This sequence joins TRBV27 and TRBJ2-7; with no DNA, the TCRdb D assignment of TRBD2 cannot be verified. The CDR3 spells CASSLYDSGVGLYEQYF.